There are many counts of the clone carrying this TCR beta chain. The antigen is not known. The TRBV12-4/TRBJ1-2 clonotypes were amplified using barcode primers with ligated adaptors. TCRdb re-derived calls from the multiplex PCR reads in MiXCR, one entry per CDR3 protein. The sample yields approximately 1,900 distinct CDR3 sequences, 1% to 1.5% seen once. The CDR3 runs to 12 residues. Trimming took off 1 base at V and 13 bases at J, with 13 bases between the two ends. Study findings and constraints: The TCR gene usage of tumor memory CD4+ T cells clustered together with blood and lymph node memory CD4+ cells and with lymph node naive CD4+ cells. Greatest tumor Treg TCR overlap was with tumor naive CD4+ cells.

Input material: naive CD4+ T cells sorted from blood. The subset: naive CD4+ T cells, CD4+CD45RA+CD25-. This TCR was sampled from a female donor with breast cancer. The V gene is TRBV12-3 or TRBV12-4, the J gene TRBJ1-2; D gene ambiguous. The CDR3 reads CASSLGLNVCTF. As DNA, the CDR3 is TGTGCCAGCAGTTTAGGGTTGAATGTTTGCACCTTC.